The table lists the clone carrying this T cell receptor beta chain with many counts. The antigen is undetermined. There are 12 residues in the CDR3. Template switching added a universal primer site; cDNA carried unique molecular identifiers. TCRdb passed the 5' RACE reads through MiXCR, listing each CDR3 protein once. The table records nearly 900,000 distinct CDR3 sequences, roughly 12% of them present only once. This specimen belongs to a study of identical twins. Study results and limitations: Partial confounding of zero-insertion analyses by invariant MAIT and iNKT cells was possible. Cord blood's abundant beta clonotypes had fewer insertions, unlike memory repertoires.

Healthy Caucasians supplied all donations. These sequences were also reported in another study, on yellow fever vaccine responses in identical twins.

The receptor's source is a woman under 30 in good health. Sequenced input: PBMCs. The J gene is TRBJ1-2, the V gene TRBV21-1; no DNA check was done on the table's D call, TRBD1. TRBV21-1 constitutes a pseudogene. The CDR3 loop reads CASSIRGRGYTF. The CDR3 DNA sequence: TGTGCCAGCAGCATCAGGGGTAGGGGCTACACCTTC.